The 21 T cell receptor beta chains listed next were all sequenced from one sample in a study of shared clonotypes between healthy human individuals. The data were produced by immunoSEQ multiplex PCR, yet TCRdb's version contains in-frame clones alone and is incomplete. The data contain around 510,000 clones, about 96% of them singletons. The source material was naive CD4+ T cells sorted from blood. The sample's subset: CD45RA+ positively selected. Receptors originate from a woman in her twenties or thirties in good health.

The rearrangement links TRBV27 to TRBJ2-3, with a possible D match to TRBD2 (6 bases). With 7 bases removed from V and 3 bases from J, the gap between germline ends came to 23 bases. Looked up from germline, CDR1 is MNHEY and CDR2 is SMNVEV (reference sequence). The CDR3 consists of 17 residues. This CDR3 is CASTPLQRALTTDTQYF. CDR3 bases: TGTGCCAGCACCCCACTCCAGCGGGCGCTGACGACAGATACGCAGTATTTT.

The V call is TRBV29-1, the J call TRBJ2-1; the match to TRBD2 covers 11 bases. V was clipped by 5 bases and J by 4 bases; unmatched bases: 7. Germline V lookup: CDR1 SQVTM, CDR2 ANQGSEA. CDR3 length: 15 amino acids. The CDR3 reads CSVKLLAGGYNEQFF. The CDR3, as DNA: TGCAGCGTTAAACTGCTAGCGGGAGGTTACAATGAGCAGTTCTTC.

With respect to this clone: Other DNA sequences in this specimen translate into the identical CDR3. The chain carries TRBV4-1 and TRBJ2-1; D is unresolved. CDR1 is MGHRA and CDR2 is YSYEKL in the germline V gene. Deletions cut 1 base from V and 7 bases from J, with 2 bases between. The CDR3 runs 11 residues. This chain's CDR3 is CASSQGNEQFF. The DNA for the CDR3 is TGCGCCAGCAGCCAAGGAAATGAGCAGTTCTTC.

This chain links TRBV7-8 with TRBJ2-7; no clear D. Germline-derived CDR1 and CDR2 are SGHVS and FQNEAQ. Trimming took 4 bases from V and 3 from J, leaving 13 bases between them. The CDR3 is 14 amino acids. The CDR3 bases are TGTGCCAGCAGCTCGCCCGTTTCACTCTACGAGCAGTACTTC. It yields the protein CASSSPVSLYEQYF.

V gene TRBV10-1 combines with J gene TRBJ1-3; weak D call: TRBD1 (6 bases). Trimming removed 0 bases at V and 2 bases at J, with 14 bases between. Germline V CDR1 and CDR2: WNHNN, SYGVQD (reference sequence). The CDR3 length is 17 residues. The CDR3 region is CASSESRGAIPGNTIYF. Written as DNA, the CDR3 is TGCGCCAGCAGTGAGTCGCGGGGGGCGATCCCTGGAAACACCATATATTTT.

The CDR3 here is CASSFLDGSSYEQYF. DNA for the CDR3: TGTGCCAGCAGTTTCCTGGACGGGAGCTCCTACGAGCAGTACTTC. The rearrangement links TRBV28 to TRBJ2-5; perhaps TRBD2 as D (6 bases). The end of the DNA is better explained by TRBJ2-7, so the J call may be wrong. Germline loops: CDR1 MDHEN, CDR2 SYDVKM. This CDR3 has 15 amino acids.

The chain carries TRBV6-1 and TRBJ1-1; D is unclear. Trimming pared 7 bases from V and 4 bases from J, leaving 16 bases between. Germline CDR1 and CDR2: MNHNS and SASEGT. This CDR3 has 14 residues. Here the CDR3 reads CASNQDWGSTEAFF. The CDR3 bases are TGTGCCAGCAACCAGGATTGGGGTTCCACTGAAGCTTTCTTT.

This rearrangement joins TRBV28 to TRBJ2-7; D is uncertain. V lost 5 bases to trimming and J lost 6 bases, with 11 bases between them. Germline V lookup: CDR1 MDHEN, CDR2 SYDVKM. The CDR3 sequence is 12 residues long. In DNA form, the CDR3 reads TGTGCCAGCAGTGCTCGGGTTTCCGAGCAGTACTTC. It yields the protein CASSARVSEQYF.

The V call is TRBV6-6, the J call TRBJ2-1; D not certain. V was shortened by 1 base and J by 7 bases, with 2 bases between the two germline ends. Germline CDR1 reads MNHNY; CDR2 reads SVGAGI (reference sequence). This CDR3 comprises 11 residues. CDR3: CASSYLNEQFF. The CDR3 region has the DNA TGTGCCAGCAGTTACTTAAATGAGCAGTTCTTC.

This chain links TRBV19 with TRBJ2-5; D perhaps matches TRBD2 (5 bases). The DNA end favors TRBJ2-7, so the J call may be wrong. CDR3 length: 14 residues. Per germline, CDR1 LNHDA and CDR2 SQIVND (reference sequence). CDR3 in amino acids: CASSKGDYGNEQYF. As DNA, the CDR3 is TGTGCCAGTAGTAAGGGAGACTACGGAAACGAGCAGTACTTC.

The chain is built from TRBV30 and TRBJ2-7, with D possibly TRBD1 on 6 matching bases. Trimming took 3 bases from V and 0 from J, leaving 12 bases between them. Germline V gene data show CDR1 as GTSNPN and CDR2 as SVGIG (reference sequence). The CDR3 covers 14 residues. The CDR3 region is CAWRMGTPSYEQYF. In DNA form, the CDR3 reads TGTGCCTGGAGAATGGGGACACCCTCCTACGAGCAGTACTTC. Full variable domain (missing parts from reference TRBV30 and TRBJ2-7): SQTIHQWPATLVQPVGSPLSLECTVEGTSNPNLYWYRQAAGRGLQLLFYSVGIGQISSEVPQNLSASRPQDRQFILSSKKLLLSDSGFYLCAWRMGTPSYEQYFGPGTRLTVT.

This chain joins TRBV20-1 and TRBJ1-2, with unresolved D. The CDR3 is 11 amino acids. The germline V and J ends were trimmed by 4 bases and 8 bases, with 11 bases remaining between them. CDR1 is DFQATT, CDR2 SNEGSKA, per germline (reference sequence). The CDR3 loop reads CSAKLREGYTF. In DNA form, the CDR3 reads TGCAGTGCTAAACTTAGAGAGGGCTACACCTTC.

The gene calls are TRBV11-2 and TRBJ2-5, with D perhaps matching TRBD2 (6 bases). The DNA end is a closer match to TRBJ2-7, so the J assignment may be wrong. Germline CDR1 is SGHAT and CDR2 is FQNNGV. This CDR3 spans 13 amino acids. CDR3 loop: CASNFGGAYEQYF. The CDR3 bases are TGTGCCAGCAACTTCGGGGGAGCCTACGAGCAGTACTTC.

The chain employs TRBV6-1 and TRBJ1-1; TRBD1 matches 11 bases. V shed 6 bases and J 5 bases; nucleotides not matched to a gene: 11. The CDR3 has 16 residues. Germline V gene lookup returns CDR1 MNHNS and CDR2 SASEGT. This chain's CDR3 is CASRETRTGGKTEAFF. In DNA, the CDR3 is TGTGCCAGCAGAGAAACCAGGACAGGGGGCAAGACTGAAGCTTTCTTT.

This chain connects TRBV19 to TRBJ2-7; no clear D gene. From germline, CDR1 is LNHDA and CDR2 SQIVND (reference sequence). The length of the CDR3 is 14 residues. Trimming left V 5 bases short and J 0 bases short, with 11 bases between. The CDR3 region has the DNA TGTGCCAGTAGTTCCGAGACGGTCTCCTACGAGCAGTACTTC. This translates into CASSSETVSYEQYF.

The V gene is TRBV27, the J gene TRBJ1-1; 7 bases are shared with TRBD1. The CDR3 totals 14 residues. The germline V gene has CDR1 MNHEY and CDR2 SMNVEV (reference sequence). V dropped 4 bases and J dropped 3; count of bases not matched to a gene: 5. The CDR3 coding sequence is TGTGCCAGCAGTTCGACAGGGTGGGACACTGAAGCTTTCTTT. Amino acids: CASSSTGWDTEAFF.

The CDR3 DNA is TGTGCCAGCAGCGTCGACGTGCAAGAGACCCAGTACTTC. Amino acids: CASSVDVQETQYF. The chain recombines TRBV7-6 with TRBJ2-5; D is uncertain. Trimming pared 5 bases from V and 2 bases from J, leaving 9 bases between. CDR3 length: 13 residues. Germline loops: CDR1 SGHVS, CDR2 FNYEAQ.

The chain employs TRBV29-1 and TRBJ2-2; TRBD2 might be the D (5 bases). CDR3 size: 16 residues. The germline gives CDR1 SQVTM, CDR2 ANQGSEA. V shed 5 bases and J shed 3 bases, with 19 bases lying between them. CDR3 sequence: CSVSRAEPIHTGELFF. CDR3 sequence (DNA): TGCAGCGTTTCGAGGGCCGAGCCAATTCACACCGGGGAGCTGTTTTTT.

This clone was counted a few times. The J gene is TRBJ1-2, the V gene TRBV7-9, with D possibly being TRBD1 (5 bases). The germline V gene encodes CDR1 SEHNR and CDR2 FQNEAQ (reference sequence). Trimming pared 5 bases from V and 2 bases from J, leaving 15 bases between. The CDR3 runs 15 residues. CDR3: CASSRSGLLNYGYTF. CDR3 in DNA: TGTGCCAGCAGCCGATCGGGACTCCTCAACTATGGCTACACCTTC.

This rearrangement joins TRBV9 to TRBJ1-6; weak D call: TRBD1 (6 bases). Germline CDR1 is SGDLS and CDR2 is YYNGEE. This CDR3 contains 16 residues. V gave up 4 bases and J gave up 7 bases, with 18 bases separating them. CDR3 region: CASSPEMGAGNSPLHF. In DNA form, the CDR3 reads TGTGCCAGCAGCCCAGAGATGGGGGCAGGGAATTCACCCCTCCACTTT. The variable domain in full, with the rest retrieved from reference TRBV9 and TRBJ1-6, is DSGVTQTPKHLITATGQRVTLRCSPRSGDLSVYWYQQSLDQGLQFLIQYYNGEERAKGNILERFSAQQFPDLHSELNLSSLELGDSALYFCASSPEMGAGNSPLHFGNGTRLTVT.

The chain couples TRBV4-2 to TRBJ2-7, with 13 bases that match TRBD2. From germline, CDR1 is LGHNA and CDR2 YNFKEQ. V lost 4 bases to trimming and J lost 2 bases; unmatched junction nucleotides: 8. This CDR3 spans 17 amino acids. Here the CDR3 DNA reads TGTGCCAGCAGCCTAGGGACTAGCGGGATGGGGACCTACGAGCAGTACTTC. Translation gives CASSLGTSGMGTYEQYF.